Listed here is a single TCR beta chain. There is no known antigen for this receptor. No base-level quality is on record; no much larger clone is a single base apart. The method behind the library was the immunoSEQ multiplex PCR assay. For the multiplex PCR, a mixture combining 60 forward primers for TCR Vbeta segments and 13 reverse primers for TCR Jbeta segments was used. The CDR3 region of rearranged TCR beta genes was amplified from genomic DNA by a multiplex PCR assay. The amplified TCR beta libraries were sequenced on the Illumina HiSeq System as 87-base-pair reads. Under the source paper's analysis protocol: Across the 500 to 850 repertoires, a later analysis counted approximately 75 million unique TCR beta chains, roughly 11 million of which were shared by at least two donors. Raw reads were error-corrected and collapsed into unique sequences with a nearest-neighbor algorithm that merged closely related sequences to remove PCR and sequencing errors. Alignment of CDR3 sequences to IMGT reference sequences was used to assign V, D and J gene segments. For a sequence to be retained, a match of at least six nucleotides was required to both a V gene segment and a J gene segment. Rearrangements were called productive when the CDR3 lacked stop codons and stayed in frame with V and J; all others were non-productive. CDR3 was defined by IMGT convention, running from the second conserved V-encoded cysteine to the conserved J-encoded phenylalanine. The earlier analysis of about 590 of the donors excluded sequences that lacked an unambiguous match to a single V gene segment. In an earlier analysis of several hundred of the donors, V segments were called functional above 56.7% productive rearrangements and were called segregating when the between-donor standard deviation exceeded 5%. To diagnose cytomegalovirus status from the catalog of TCR beta chain sequences, a statistical classification framework was built. In a later analysis, TCR nucleotide sequences were compared against IMGT/GENE-DB human TR gene sequences so that V and J genes could be assigned. The TCRdist pipeline was used in a later analysis to assign CDR3 sequences and most-parsimonious VDJ recombination scenarios. In a later analysis, each TCR beta chain was defined by its CDR3 amino acid sequence together with its V-gene family, and reads without a unique V-gene family were excluded. As a way to deal with suspected cross-contamination and a sequencing artifact, a later analysis dropped 450 to 600 nucleotide sequences that were highly shared and had low generation probability. In a later analysis, a clonal expansion index for each public chain was calculated from normalized within-repertoire ranks of inferred template counts. In a later analysis, generation probabilities were computed using a VDJ recombination model fitted to out-of-frame rearrangements, and the results were checked against IGoR. Hypergeometric tests were used in a later analysis to score TCR-TCR, TCR-HLA and TCR-CMV co-occurrence, with a repertoire-size bias correction applied to the TCR pairs. In a later analysis, false discovery rates were estimated by permuting HLA or CMV assignments 20 times. In a later analysis, co-occurring TCRs were grouped with DBSCAN, and TCRdist sequence similarity was added when clustering was performed within HLA-allele-positive subsets. For co-occurrence clustering, repertoires with fewer than 30,000 or more than 120,000 public chains were excluded, along with roughly 5 repertoires with anomalous nucleotide sharing. The table was pulled from immuneACCESS by TCRdb, which kept in-frame rearrangements only. Such tables lose some clones; where checked, under half of the loss comes from unresolved V genes, and the rest has no known cause. The V and J calls and the clone size are those of that table, but D and trimming were determined from the DNA. This sample gives around 180,000 clones in total; around 79% of them show up just once. The top ten hold 1.6% of the sample.

In total, 630 or so healthy bone marrow donors made up the cohort. At the time of sampling, all cohort members were nominally healthy, though unrecorded immune exposures were likely present. The donor was CMV seronegative and was included in the group of 352 seronegative cohort members. Every donor gave a peripheral blood sample, and the peripheral blood mononuclear cells from that sample were used for TCR beta sequencing. The Qiagen DNeasy Blood Extraction Kit was used to extract genomic DNA from the blood cell samples. The source of the sample is a study of cytomegalovirus exposure and HLA in healthy donors (dated by TCRdb to about 2017). Regarding the research as a whole: In an earlier analysis of around 540 of the donors, 276 Gb of sequence data and 100 million or so unique TCR beta sequences from about 190 million T cells were reported. About 300 gigabases of sequencing data and tens of millions of unique TCR sequences were included in an early release covering 500 to 750 HLA-typed donors. The genetic ancestry cluster associated with self-reported Caucasian donors included 81% of the approximately 410 genotyped donors. The study was designed to test whether signatures of past pathogen exposure could be identified by cataloging public T cell receptors. The study used immunosequencing to profile the T cell repertoires of approximately 640 subjects and linked those repertoires to cytomegalovirus serostatus. Besides the first cohort of some 670 subjects, a separate validation cohort made up of 120 different subjects was used. High-throughput TCR immunosequencing, statistical association of individual TCRs with disease status, and machine learning were combined to predict cytomegalovirus infection status. A later analysis re-analyzed previously published TCR beta repertoires from 500 to 700 donors and added high-resolution HLA genotyping to study TCR occurrence patterns. In the later analysis, no new phenotypic data were used to find candidate immune exposures; instead, reliance was placed on TCR beta sequences and their occurrence across donors. An earlier analysis of around 580 of the donors used high-throughput TCR beta sequencing to judge whether each TCR beta V gene segment behaved as functional or pseudogenic. Donor age, sex, ethnicity and CMV serostatus were compiled alongside the repertoire data. A later genetic analysis used genome-wide SNP genotypes for about three fifths of the 666 donors, treating that subset as a discovery cohort. Every repertoire in the discovery cohort had been generated on one and the same sequencing platform. HLA typing covered class I and class II loci at four-digit resolution. The number of donors typed differed by locus, with about 620-630 for A, B, C, DRB1 and DQB1, roughly 550 for DQA1, approximately 580 for DPA1, and under 490 for DPB1. Roughly 5 DR-DQ haplotypes were handled as single units for association and clustering, since linkage in the cohort was strong. Among around 400 genotyped donors of the cohort, an average of approximately 220,000 unique TCR beta nucleotide sequences was sequenced per donor, of which about 20% were non-productive. General study outcomes and caveats: Linkage disequilibrium might explain the correlated functional status among segregating V segments, but an unknown experimental factor could not be ruled out. At a false discovery rate of 0.05, a later analysis linked approximately 18,000 TCR beta sequences to specific HLA alleles. An earlier analysis of 587 of the donors showed that most TCR beta V segments appeared in productive rearrangements either about 90% or about 30% of the time, which broadly matched IMGT annotations. Cytomegalovirus status was reported to be diagnosed by the classifier with high specificity and sensitivity in both the original and validation cohorts. According to the authors, the approach could potentially be generalized to other disease states and immunological phenotypes. Because HLA typing was missing for some donors at each locus, association tests included only the typed subset. A later genetic analysis associated a missense DCLRE1C variant with V-gene and J-gene trimming of TCR beta chains, and an independent cohort replicated the association. In this cohort, only TCR beta chains were sequenced, and detectable features were limited by the absence of alpha or paired-chain data. A total of around 150 TCR beta chains were listed by the study as associated with cytomegalovirus. According to a later analysis, most CMV-associated TCR beta chains appeared to be HLA-restricted, and the HLA associations seemed to be driven largely by CMV exposure. The presence/absence analyses assumed that sequencing depth was roughly uniform across donors, and that assumption may not be true. CMV serostatus was the only immune exposure information available for the cohort. A cluster of highly shared sequence variants was judged likely to represent a technical artifact of the sequencing pipeline. A further reported finding was that TCR beta sequences accurately predicted the HLA-A and HLA-B alleles for most subjects in the first cohort. Most TCR sequences were seen in very few donors, while some public TCRs were found in many individuals. According to a later genetic analysis, donors in an Asian-associated ancestry cluster had fewer N-insertions in productive TCRs than the approximately 700-donor mean. Compared with equally common non-associated chains, HLA-associated TCR beta chains in a later analysis were more clonally expanded and had lower generation probabilities. When HLA alleles, especially DR and DQ, strongly co-occurred, TCR associations were difficult to assign to individual alleles. In a later analysis, the rate of TCR association differed among HLA loci, with DRB1 alleles having the most associated TCRs and HLA-C alleles having the fewest. About 15 rarely observed V segments, including chromosome 9 orphons, were excluded from the earlier analysis of several hundred of the donors because counts were too low. Several of the top co-occurrence clusters appeared to be linked to parvovirus B19, influenza, CMV and Epstein-Barr virus, according to a later analysis. A few of the identified cytomegalovirus-associated TCR beta chains were confirmed in vitro to be specific for cytomegalovirus antigens. Because the 87-base-pair reads could not distinguish some IMGT-functional V segments, including TRBV6-2 and TRBV6-3, those segments were excluded.

From the cysteine through the phenylalanine, the CDR3 covers 13 amino acids. The read is trimmed to its CDR3 DNA, 39 bases read in frame from base 1. V loses 4 bases of germline sequence and J loses 8 bases, and the interval between the two ends is 14 bases. Reading the germline V gene gives CDR1 MGHRA and CDR2 YSYEKL. The sequence was obtained from a woman between 50 and 59 years old in good health and CMV-seronegative. The material sequenced was PBMCs. The chain uses TRBV4-1 and TRBJ1-2; the D gene is possibly TRBD1, with 6 bases matching. The DNA reads TGCGCCAGCAGCCCTCCAGGGGAAATAGGCTACACCTTC. This codes for CASSPPGEIGYTF.